The 18 T cell receptor beta chains below come from one sample, sequenced in a study of blood T cell repertoires in COVID-19. The data were produced by immunoSEQ multiplex PCR, yet TCRdb's version contains in-frame clones alone and is incomplete. The data contain 300,000 to 350,000 clones, 90% of them singletons. Material for sequencing was peripheral blood. The receptors were sampled from a woman in her twenties or thirties with COVID-19, enrolled during active disease.

The V and J genes are TRBV28 and TRBJ2-1; 8 positions agree with TRBD1. Trimming removed 7 bases from V and 4 bases from J; junction bases left unmatched: 9. The germline V gene has CDR1 MDHEN and CDR2 SYDVKM. This CDR3 is built from 15 residues. Here the CDR3 DNA reads TGTGCCAGCAAATTTTCAGGGGGCGCTTACAATGAGCAGTTCTTC. Residues: CASKFSGGAYNEQFF.

The chain combines TRBV5-5 with TRBJ1-1; possible D gene TRBD1, 6 bases. Germline CDR1 reads SGHKS; CDR2 reads YYEKEE (reference sequence). V was pared by 6 bases and J by 1 base, with 13 bases between. The CDR3 runs 14 residues. The DNA of the CDR3 is TGTGCCAGCATCCCGGGGGGCTCGAACACTGAAGCTTTCTTT. Translation gives CASIPGGSNTEAFF.

The chain links TRBV5-5 to TRBJ2-4, with 7 bases fitting TRBD1. The germline V gene has CDR1 SGHKS and CDR2 YYEKEE (reference sequence). The CDR3 is 13 amino acids. V lost 5 bases, J lost 9 bases, and 8 bases stayed unmatched. The CDR3 region is CASRNRGDIIQYF. The CDR3 DNA sequence: TGTGCCAGCAGGAACAGGGGTGATATCATTCAGTACTTC.

This sequence joins TRBV19 and TRBJ2-3; a possible D gene is TRBD2 (7 bases). From germline, CDR1 is LNHDA and CDR2 SQIVND (reference sequence). This CDR3 is 13 amino acids long. Trimming left V 7 bases short and J 10 bases short, with 18 bases between. Here the CDR3 reads CASTLRGLESQYF. The CDR3 DNA reads TGTGCCAGTACCCTGCGGGGGCTAGAGTCGCAGTATTTT.

On this clone: The junction does not match germline at one end; this may be a read error. The chain employs TRBV7-7 and TRBJ2-7; TRBD1 matches 7 bases. Germline V lookup: CDR1 SSHAT, CDR2 FNYEAQ (reference sequence). CDR3 length: 14 amino acids. CDR3 DNA: TGTGCTAGCAGCCCGCCGGGACAGCCCTACGAGCAGTACTTC. Translating it yields CASSPPGQPYEQYF. Supplemented by reference TRBV7-7 and TRBJ2-7, the full variable domain reads GAGVSQSPRYKVTKRGQDVTLRCDPISSHATLYWYQQALGQGPEFLTYFNYEAQPDKSGLPSDRFSAERPEGSISTLTIQRTEQRDSAMYRCASSPPGQPYEQYFGPGTRLTVT.

V usage is TRBV7-9 and J usage is TRBJ2-7, with no clear D. V shed 5 bases and J shed 5 bases, with 16 bases lying between them. Looked up from germline, CDR1 is SEHNR and CDR2 is FQNEAQ (reference sequence). This CDR3 contains 14 residues. The CDR3 nucleotides are TGTGCCAGCAGCCGCAGCGTGGCTTTAAACGAGCAGTACTTC. It specifies CASSRSVALNEQYF.

The chain carries TRBV15 and TRBJ2-7; possibly TRBD2 for D (5 bases). The V end was cut by 3 bases, the J end by 0 bases, with 6 bases between. Germline CDR1 and CDR2: LNHNV and YYDKDF (reference sequence). The CDR3 totals 13 residues. The CDR3: CATSRDFSYEQYF. The CDR3 DNA sequence: TGTGCCACCAGCAGGGACTTCTCCTACGAGCAGTACTTC.

The chain links TRBV7-9 to TRBJ2-7; D is perhaps TRBD1 (6 bases). V dropped 4 bases and J dropped 2 bases, with 15 bases sitting between them. The CDR3 is 15 residues long. Germline V lookup: CDR1 SEHNR, CDR2 FQNEAQ (reference sequence). Here the CDR3 DNA reads TGTGCCAGCAGCTCTCACCGGGGACACACCTACGAGCAGTACTTC. Amino acid sequence: CASSSHRGHTYEQYF.

V gene TRBV7-8 combines with J gene TRBJ2-3; D remains unclear. The CDR3 sequence is 14 residues long. V was trimmed by 3 bases and J by 2 bases, leaving 9 bases between them. Germline assignment: CDR1 SGHVS and CDR2 FQNEAQ. This chain's CDR3 is CASSFGRPTDTQYF. Here the CDR3 DNA reads TGTGCCAGCAGCTTTGGCAGGCCCACAGATACGCAGTATTTT.

The chain employs TRBV3-1 (or the pseudogene TRBV3-2) and TRBJ1-2; unclear D gene. CDR1 LGHDT and CDR2 YNNKEL come from the germline V gene (reference sequence). The CDR3 extends over 13 amino acids. V dropped 0 bases and J dropped 6 bases, with 8 bases sitting between them. The DNA for the CDR3 is TGTGCCAGCAGCCAAGATGGGCACGATGGCTACACCTTC. This codes for CASSQDGHDGYTF.

The chain uses TRBV4-1 and TRBJ2-7; D unresolved. V gave up 4 bases and J gave up 0 bases, with 10 bases separating them. Germline CDR1 reads MGHRA; CDR2 reads YSYEKL. This CDR3 region has 14 residues. The CDR3, as DNA: TGCGCCAGCAGCCCATACGACAACTCCTACGAGCAGTACTTC. It yields the protein CASSPYDNSYEQYF.

This clone was detected only a few times. The chain couples TRBV10-3 to TRBJ2-1, with a possible D match to TRBD2 (6 bases). This CDR3 has 13 amino acids. V was cut by 8 bases and J by 7 bases, with 15 bases left in between. CDR1 and CDR2 (germline): ENHRY, SYGVKD. In DNA form, the CDR3 reads TGTGCCATCCGACGGGCGGAGGGGAATGAGCAGTTCTTC. Its protein product is CAIRRAEGNEQFF.

V and J are TRBV13 and TRBJ2-2; TRBD2 might be the D (6 bases). V gave up 5 bases and J gave up 7 bases, with 8 bases separating them. Germline lookup yields CDR1 PRHDT and CDR2 FYEKMQ (reference sequence). The CDR3 extends over 12 amino acids. CDR3 nucleotide sequence: TGTGCCAGCAGCCCTAGCGTCGGGGAGCTGTTTTTT. Its protein is CASSPSVGELFF.

J is TRBJ1-2 and V is TRBV5-5; a possible D gene is TRBD1 (5 bases). This CDR3 region has 15 residues. Trimming removed 2 bases from V and 3 bases from J, with 14 bases in between. Germline CDR1 reads SGHKS; CDR2 reads YYEKEE (reference sequence). In DNA, the CDR3 is TGTGCCAGCAGCTTCCGGGCCCAAGGGGACTATGGCTACACCTTC. Amino acid sequence: CASSFRAQGDYGYTF.

This clone was seen at least ten times. The chain carries TRBV6-4 and TRBJ2-1, with 11 bases fitting TRBD2. V lost 6 bases to trimming and J lost 4 bases; unmatched junction nucleotides: 5. The germline V gene has CDR1 MRHNA and CDR2 SNTAGT. CDR3 length: 15 residues. CDR3: CASRGTSGLYNEQFF. The DNA of the CDR3 is TGTGCCAGCAGAGGGACTAGCGGCCTATACAATGAGCAGTTCTTC.

This sequence joins TRBV4-1 and TRBJ2-2; 8 bases are a match to TRBD2. Germline V gene sequence: CDR1 MGHRA, CDR2 YSYEKL. This CDR3 has 17 amino acids. J was trimmed by 6 bases and V by 1 base; bases with no gene match: 10. The CDR3 nucleotides are TGCGCCAGCAGCCAAGGGTTTCGCGGGAGGAGGGCCGGGGAGCTGTTTTTT. Translating it yields CASSQGFRGRRAGELFF.

V and J are TRBV21-1 and TRBJ1-4; the table gives TRBD1 as D, unverified against the DNA. TRBV21-1 constitutes a pseudogene. CDR3 length: 14 amino acids. The CDR3 sequence is CASSMGHRSEKLFF. The CDR3 coding sequence is TGTGCCAGCAGCATGGGACATCGCTCCGAAAAACTGTTTTTT.

This clone has just a few counts. The rearrangement joins TRBV3-1 (or the pseudogene TRBV3-2) to TRBJ1-4, with a tentative D call TRBD1 (5 bases). The CDR3 extends over 15 amino acids. V was pared by 2 bases and J by 8 bases, with 15 bases between. CDR1 is LGHDT and CDR2 is YNNKEL in the germline V gene (reference sequence). CDR3 loop: CASSQLVEEGEKLFF. The CDR3 nucleotides are TGTGCCAGCAGCCAATTGGTGGAGGAGGGGGAAAAACTGTTTTTT.